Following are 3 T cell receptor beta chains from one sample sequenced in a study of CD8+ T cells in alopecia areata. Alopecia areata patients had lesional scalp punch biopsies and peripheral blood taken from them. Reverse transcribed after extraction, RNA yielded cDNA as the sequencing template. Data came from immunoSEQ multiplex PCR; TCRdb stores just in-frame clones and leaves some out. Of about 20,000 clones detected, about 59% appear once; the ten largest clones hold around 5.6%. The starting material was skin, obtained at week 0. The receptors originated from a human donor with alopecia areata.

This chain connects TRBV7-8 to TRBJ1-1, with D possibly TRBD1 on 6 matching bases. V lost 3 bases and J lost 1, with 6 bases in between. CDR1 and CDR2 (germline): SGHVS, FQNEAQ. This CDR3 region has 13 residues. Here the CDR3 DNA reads TGTGCCAGCAGCTTGACAGGGAACACTGAAGCTTTCTTT. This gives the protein CASSLTGNTEAFF.

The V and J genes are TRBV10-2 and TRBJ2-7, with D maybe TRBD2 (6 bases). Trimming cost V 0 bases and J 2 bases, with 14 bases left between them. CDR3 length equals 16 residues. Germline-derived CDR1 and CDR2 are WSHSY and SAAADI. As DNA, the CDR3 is TGCGCCAGCAGTGAGTCGGGGGGATGGGGAGCCTACGAGCAGTACTTC. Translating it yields CASSESGGWGAYEQYF.

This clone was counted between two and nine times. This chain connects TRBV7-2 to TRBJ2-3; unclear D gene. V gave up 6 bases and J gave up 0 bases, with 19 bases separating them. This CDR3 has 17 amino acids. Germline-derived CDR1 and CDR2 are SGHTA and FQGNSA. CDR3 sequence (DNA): TGTGCCAGCAGACGAGATCCCACAGCCTTAAGCACAGATACGCAGTATTTT. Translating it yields CASRRDPTALSTDTQYF.